This is a list of T cell receptor beta chains from one sample in a study of blood T cell repertoires in COVID-19. Generated by immunoSEQ multiplex PCR, the TCRdb table keeps only in-frame clones and is missing some. The sample gives 380,000 or so clones, 70% to 90% of which show up once; around 0.95% is in the top ten. The source material was PBMCs or T cells enriched from blood (not recorded which). These receptors were collected from a young woman with acute COVID-19. Both conserved end residues are part of each CDR3. Fields, in order: J gene, V gene, CDR3 length, clone size, D gene, CDR3 protein, CDR3 DNA. A D gene is named only where the DNA matches it firmly. Clone size is given for some rows only: seen once, a few or many times, or a class if the clone is expanded.

TRBJ2-3 | TRBV4-1 | 15 | NA | TRBD2 | CASSQSGASRDTQYF | TGCGCCAGCAGCCAAAGCGGGGCTAGCAGAGATACGCAGTATTTT
TRBJ2-1 | TRBV7-9 | 17 | NA | TRBD2 | CASSSSFRGGFYNEQFF | TGTGCCAGCAGCTCATCATTCCGCGGGGGGTTTTACAATGAGCAGTTCTTC
TRBJ1-5 | TRBV28 | 15 | NA | NA | CASSLIGQGNQPQHF | TGTGCCAGCAGTTTAATCGGCCAGGGCAATCAGCCCCAGCATTTT
TRBJ1-1 | TRBV3-1/TRBV3-2 | 13 | NA | NA | CASSQGSGTEAFF | TGTGCCAGCAGCCAAGGTAGTGGCACTGAAGCTTTCTTT
TRBJ1-4 | TRBV5-1 | 15 | once | NA | CASSSGQTNNEKLFF | TGCGCCAGCAGCTCCGGACAGACTAATAATGAAAAACTGTTTTTT
TRBJ1-6 | TRBV3-1/TRBV3-2 | 14 | once | NA | CASSRDMVFSPLHF | TGTGCCAGCAGTCGGGACATGGTCTTTTCACCCCTCCACTTT
TRBJ2-2 | TRBV6-5 | 14 | NA | NA | CASSYSGLGRELFF | TGTGCCAGCAGTTACTCCGGACTTGGGCGGGAGCTGTTTTTT
TRBJ1-5 | TRBV18 | 15 | NA | TRBD1 | CASSPGTGVNQPQHF | TGTGCCAGCTCACCAGGGACAGGGGTTAATCAGCCCCAGCATTTT
TRBJ1-5 | TRBV19 | 14 | NA | NA | CASSMRALNQPQHF | TGTGCCAGTAGTATGAGAGCGCTTAATCAGCCCCAGCATTTT
TRBJ1-2 | TRBV7-8 | 13 | NA | NA | CASSLGGGYGYTF | TGTGCCAGCAGCTTAGGTGGGGGGTATGGCTACACCTTC
TRBJ2-7 | TRBV18 | 16 | NA | TRBD1 | CASSRIPGQLIYEQYF | TGTGCCAGCTCAAGGATCCCGGGACAGCTCATTTACGAGCAGTACTTC
TRBJ1-1 | TRBV7-2 | 14 | NA | NA | CASSSWALNTEAFF | TGTGCCAGCAGCTCGTGGGCGCTGAACACTGAAGCTTTCTTT
TRBJ2-2 | TRBV2 | 16 | NA | NA | CASSEGGAVGTGELFF | TGTGCCAGCAGTGAAGGTGGGGCGGTGGGGACCGGGGAGCTGTTTTTT
TRBJ1-4 | TRBV5-1 | 13 | few | NA | CASQDSINEKLFF | TGCGCCAGCCAAGACAGTATTAATGAAAAACTGTTTTTT
TRBJ1-5 | TRBV6-4 | 18 | NA | TRBD1 | CASVPKGPGTGVDQPQHF | TGTGCCAGCGTTCCAAAAGGCCCCGGGACAGGGGTTGATCAGCCCCAGCATTTT
TRBJ1-2 | TRBV27 | 14 | NA | TRBD1 | CASRPGQVGRGYTF | TGTGCCAGCAGACCGGGACAGGTTGGGCGTGGCTACACCTTC
TRBJ2-1 | TRBV9 | 15 | NA | NA | CASSVYGTGNNEQFF | TGTGCCAGCAGCGTATATGGGACTGGGAACAATGAGCAGTTCTTC
TRBJ2-7 | TRBV4-3 | 18 | NA | TRBD2 | CASSAGTSGATGAYEQYF | TGCGCCAGCAGTGCCGGGACTAGCGGGGCCACTGGGGCCTACGAGCAGTACTTC
TRBJ2-4 | TRBV6-5 | 14 | NA | NA | CASTGRGAKNIQYF | TGTGCCAGCACGGGTCGGGGAGCCAAAAACATTCAGTACTTC
TRBJ2-1 | TRBV7-2 | 16 | NA | TRBD1 | CASSLWAGGNYNEQFF | TGTGCCAGCAGCTTATGGGCAGGGGGAAATTACAATGAGCAGTTCTTC
TRBJ1-4 | TRBV7-8 | 14 | NA | NA | CASSLGRAFEKLFF | TGTGCCAGCAGCTTAGGCAGGGCGTTTGAAAAACTGTTTTTT
TRBJ2-5 | TRBV5-1 | 14 | NA | TRBD1 | CASSLGQGWETQYF | TGCGCCAGCAGCTTGGGACAGGGTTGGGAGACCCAGTACTTC
TRBJ2-3 | TRBV27 | 14 | NA | NA | CASSLMESTDTQYF | TGTGCCAGCAGTTTAATGGAGAGCACAGATACGCAGTATTTT
TRBJ1-1 | TRBV2 | 15 | NA | NA | CASSESAGGYSEAFF | TGTGCCAGCAGTGAATCGGCTGGGGGGTATTCTGAAGCTTTCTTT
TRBJ1-4 | TRBV5-1 | 16 | NA | TRBD1 | CASSLSRQGIDEKLFF | TGCGCCAGCAGCCTATCTCGACAGGGAATAGATGAAAAACTGTTTTTT
TRBJ1-2 | TRBV4-1 | 12 | NA | NA | CASSQPDYGYTF | TGCGCCAGCAGCCAACCCGACTATGGCTACACCTTC
TRBJ2-5 | TRBV7-3 | 14 | NA | TRBD1 | CASSAQGEGGTQYF | TGTGCCAGCAGCGCCCAGGGGGAAGGGGGGACCCAGTACTTC
TRBJ2-1 | TRBV7-3 | 14 | NA | NA | CASSLTLGWNEQFF | TGTGCCAGCAGCTTAACGTTGGGCTGGAATGAGCAGTTCTTC
TRBJ1-2 | TRBV30 | 11 | once | TRBD1 | CAWSVGQGGIF | TGTGCCTGGAGTGTTGGGCAGGGGGGAATCTTC
TRBJ1-2 | TRBV7-9 | 12 | NA | NA | CASSPPVTGYTF | TGTGCCAGCAGCCCGCCAGTTACTGGCTACACCTTC
TRBJ1-6 | TRBV10-3 | 18 | NA | TRBD1 | CAISESTPGTVVNSPLHF | TGTGCCATCAGTGAGTCGACTCCCGGGACAGTAGTTAATTCACCCCTCCACTTT
TRBJ1-4 | TRBV7-3 | 15 | once | NA | CASSLMAGVGEKLFF | TGTGCCAGCAGCTTAATGGCAGGGGTCGGGGAAAAACTGTTTTTT
TRBJ2-7 | TRBV4-1 | 15 | once | NA | CASSKETVRYGEQYF | TGCGCCAGCAGCAAGGAGACAGTACGTTACGGCGAGCAGTACTTC
TRBJ1-3 | TRBV7-2 | 16 | once | TRBD1 | CASSWTGPSSGNTIYF | TGTGCCAGCAGCTGGACAGGCCCGAGCTCTGGAAACACCATATATTTT
TRBJ2-7 | TRBV2 | 14 | NA | NA | CASRPEVSSYEQYF | TGTGCCAGCCGACCCGAGGTCAGCTCCTACGAGCAGTACTTC
TRBJ1-2 | TRBV5-1 | 15 | NA | TRBD1 | CASSSIGQARRGYTF | TGCGCCAGCAGCTCTATCGGACAGGCACGGAGGGGCTACACCTTC
TRBJ1-5 | TRBV7-2 | 16 | NA | TRBD1 | CASSKPGQGAVQPQHF | TGTGCCAGCAGCAAGCCGGGACAGGGGGCTGTTCAGCCCCAGCATTTT